The T cell receptor beta chain described here comes from a study of cytotoxic CD8 clonotypes in ibrutinib-treated CLL. Study background: Collecting the response samples happened after a median about eleven months of treatment, with a range of 6 to 36. Regarding the study as a whole: Public clonotypes were rare and shrank or held steady on treatment.

About this clone: Its antigen is currently unknown.

Trimming cost V 3 bases and J 12 bases; bases outside gene matches: 8. Germline assignment: CDR1 SQVTM and CDR2 ANQGSEA. This CDR3 contains 12 residues. Target depth was 1 in 200,000 to 1 in 1 million T cells, about 10x per clonotype. The repertoire was sequenced with immunoSEQ multiplex PCR; TCRdb's copy has only in-frame clones and lacks some. The sample carries approximately 150,000 clones, under 90% recorded once. This specimen consisted of PBMCs, obtained after 24 months of ibrutinib treatment. The TCR comes from a human donor with chronic lymphocytic leukemia. The chain employs TRBV29-1 and TRBJ2-7; 10 bases agree with TRBD1. CDR3: CSVEGQGKGLYF. The CDR3 DNA reads TGCAGCGTTGAGGGACAGGGGAAAGGGTTGTACTTC.